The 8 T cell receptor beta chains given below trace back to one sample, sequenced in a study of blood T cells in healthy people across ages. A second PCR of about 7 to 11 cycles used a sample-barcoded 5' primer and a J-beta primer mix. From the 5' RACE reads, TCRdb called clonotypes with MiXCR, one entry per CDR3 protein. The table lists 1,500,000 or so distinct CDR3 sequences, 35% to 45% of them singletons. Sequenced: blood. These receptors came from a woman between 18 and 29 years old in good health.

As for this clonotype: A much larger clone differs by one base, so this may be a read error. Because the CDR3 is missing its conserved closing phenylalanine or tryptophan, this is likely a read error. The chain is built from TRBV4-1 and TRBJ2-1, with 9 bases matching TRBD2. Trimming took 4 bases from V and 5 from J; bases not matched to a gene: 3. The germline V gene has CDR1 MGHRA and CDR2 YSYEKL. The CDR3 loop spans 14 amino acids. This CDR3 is CASSPRLADNEQFL. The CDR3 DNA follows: TGCGCCAGCAGCCCTCGACTAGCGGACAATGAGCAGTTCTTA.

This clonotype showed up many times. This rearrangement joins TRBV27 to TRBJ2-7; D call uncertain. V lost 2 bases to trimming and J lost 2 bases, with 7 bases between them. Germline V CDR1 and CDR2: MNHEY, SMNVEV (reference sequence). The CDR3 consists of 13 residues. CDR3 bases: TGTGCCAGCAGTTTAGGCATTACCTACGAGCAGTACTTC. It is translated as CASSLGITYEQYF.

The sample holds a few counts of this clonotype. The CDR3 DNA is TGTGCCAGCAGCTTAGCTTCGGACCCCGCCAATGAGCAGTTCTTC. Its translation is CASSLASDPANEQFF. The chain couples TRBV7-2 to TRBJ2-1; D remains unclear. This CDR3 is built from 15 residues. V was pared by 0 bases and J by 6 bases, with 12 bases between. In germline, CDR1 is SGHTA, CDR2 FQGNSA.

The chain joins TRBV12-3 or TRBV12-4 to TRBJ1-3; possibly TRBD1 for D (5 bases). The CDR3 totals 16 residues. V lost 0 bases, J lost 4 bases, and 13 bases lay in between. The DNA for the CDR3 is TGTGCCAGCAGTTTAGCCGTGAGTGGGGACGGAAACACCATATATTTT. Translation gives CASSLAVSGDGNTIYF.

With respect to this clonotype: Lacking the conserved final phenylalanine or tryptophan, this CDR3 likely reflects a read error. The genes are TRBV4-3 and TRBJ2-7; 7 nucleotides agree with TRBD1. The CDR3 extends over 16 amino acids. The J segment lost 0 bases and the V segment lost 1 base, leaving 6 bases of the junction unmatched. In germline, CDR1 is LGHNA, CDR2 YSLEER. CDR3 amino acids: CASSQGGGLNSYEQYS. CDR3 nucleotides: TGCGCCAGCAGCCAAGGAGGGGGCCTCAACTCCTACGAGCAGTACTCC.

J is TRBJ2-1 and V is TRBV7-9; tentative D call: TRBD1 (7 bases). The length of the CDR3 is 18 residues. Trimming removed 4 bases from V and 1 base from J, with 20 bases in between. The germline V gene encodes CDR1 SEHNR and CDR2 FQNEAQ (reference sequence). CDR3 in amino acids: CASSSLRTGLLSYNEQFF. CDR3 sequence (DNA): TGTGCCAGCAGCTCCCTACGGACAGGACTACTATCCTACAATGAGCAGTTCTTC.

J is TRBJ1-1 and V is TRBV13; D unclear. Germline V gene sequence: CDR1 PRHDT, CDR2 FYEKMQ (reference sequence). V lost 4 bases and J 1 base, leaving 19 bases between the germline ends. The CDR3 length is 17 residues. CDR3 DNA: TGTGCCAGCAGCTCCGGTCGCAAAGCGGGGTGGAACACTGAAGCTTTCTTT. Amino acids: CASSSGRKAGWNTEAFF.

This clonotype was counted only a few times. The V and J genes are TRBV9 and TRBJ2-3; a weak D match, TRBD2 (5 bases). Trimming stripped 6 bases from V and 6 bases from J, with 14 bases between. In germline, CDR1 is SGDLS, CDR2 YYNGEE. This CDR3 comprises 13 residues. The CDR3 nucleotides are TGTGCCAGCAACCCTGGCGGGTCGGATACGCAGTATTTT. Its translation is CASNPGGSDTQYF.